This paragraph reports one T cell receptor beta chain. These data come from a study of control samples from healthy donors and cancer patients. The CDR3 is 14 residues long. From germline, CDR1 is LNHNV and CDR2 YYDKDF (reference sequence). V was shortened by 0 bases and J by 7 bases, with 7 bases between the two germline ends. Measured with immunoSEQ multiplex PCR; TCRdb has only the in-frame clones, and not every one. The sample has about 150,000 clones; 80% to 90% are singletons. Specimen: blood. This receptor was taken from a man aged 18 to 29 in good health. V is TRBV15 and J is TRBJ1-6; D ambiguous. CDR3 sequence (DNA): TGTGCCACCAGCAGAGACCCGCTGAATTCACCCCTCCACTTT. This encodes CATSRDPLNSPLHF.